These 30 T cell receptor beta chains originate from one sample sequenced in a study of OX40 agonist ivuxolimab in advanced cancers. Only in-frame clones appear in the TCRdb table, and some are missing; sequencing was by immunoSEQ multiplex PCR. The repertoire has about 42,000 clones, 75% to 90% of them found once; the top ten carry 12%. This specimen consisted of CD4+ or CD8+ T cells sorted from blood, obtained in a trial of the OX40 agonist ivuxolimab. The receptors shown here come from an adult with an advanced solid tumor such as melanoma, head and neck, liver or kidney cancer.

The chain combines TRBV30 with TRBJ2-3, with 10 bases that match TRBD2. Germline CDR1 and CDR2: GTSNPN and SVGIG (reference sequence). The CDR3 extends over 15 amino acids. J was trimmed by 3 bases and V by 4 bases; bases with no gene match: 7. In DNA form, the CDR3 reads TGTGCCTGGAAAAGGTCACTAGCGGGGACAGATACGCAGTATTTT. Translation gives CAWKRSLAGTDTQYF.

This chain joins TRBV19 and TRBJ2-1; no firm D call. Between the trimmed V and J ends, which lost 2 bases and 1 base, there was a span of 18 bases. The length of the CDR3 is 18 residues. In germline, CDR1 is LNHDA, CDR2 SQIVND (reference sequence). The CDR3 coding sequence is TGTGCCAGTAGTATAAGAGCGTGGCAGGAGACGTCCTACAATGAGCAGTTCTTC. Protein product: CASSIRAWQETSYNEQFF.

This chain uses TRBV4-1 with TRBJ2-1; 8 positions agree with TRBD2. The CDR3 has 15 amino acids. In germline, CDR1 is MGHRA, CDR2 YSYEKL. After removal of 3 bases from V and 1 base from J, the junction contained 2 bases not matched to a gene. CDR3 protein: CASSQGLVSYNEQFF. CDR3 nucleotides: TGCGCCAGCAGCCAGGGACTAGTATCCTACAATGAGCAGTTCTTC.

This sequence joins TRBV19 and TRBJ2-5; 7 nucleotides match TRBD1. Germline CDR1 LNHDA, CDR2 SQIVND (reference sequence). V gave up 5 bases and J gave up 5 bases; unmatched junction bases: 11. The CDR3 consists of 15 residues. The DNA of the CDR3 is TGTGCCAGTAGTGCCCGGGACAGAAAAACGGAGACCCAGTACTTC. It encodes CASSARDRKTETQYF.

V usage is TRBV11-2 and J usage is TRBJ2-7; D might be TRBD1 (6 bases). The CDR3 loop spans 13 amino acids. Trimming took off 4 bases at V and 4 bases at J, with 11 bases between the two ends. The germline gives CDR1 SGHAT, CDR2 FQNNGV. The CDR3 region is CASSWGQAYEQYF. The CDR3, as DNA: TGTGCCAGCAGCTGGGGACAAGCTTACGAGCAGTACTTC.

The genes are TRBV18 and TRBJ2-1; D is perhaps TRBD2 (6 bases). The germline gives CDR1 KGHSH, CDR2 LQKENI. V was pared by 3 bases and J by 2 bases, with 11 bases between. The CDR3 sequence is 15 residues long. CDR3 nucleotide sequence: TGTGCCAGCTCACCGAGAGGCGGGGCCTACAATGAGCAGTTCTTC. Translated, it gives CASSPRGGAYNEQFF.

This rearrangement joins TRBV7-9 to TRBJ2-5; 8 bases map to TRBD2. CDR3 size: 12 residues. Germline CDR1 SEHNR, CDR2 FQNEAQ (reference sequence). Trimming cost V 10 bases and J 3 bases; bases outside gene matches: 4. For the CDR3, the DNA is TGTGCCACCCGGGGGGGAGAAGAGACCCAGTACTTC. Encoded protein: CATRGGEETQYF.

This CDR3 reads CASSYLTSGGAMHEQFF. CDR3 DNA sequence: TGTGCCAGCAGTTACCTTACTAGCGGGGGGGCGATGCATGAGCAGTTCTTC. The J gene is TRBJ2-1, the V gene TRBV27; 13 bases are shared with TRBD2. The CDR3 extends over 17 amino acids. Trimming cost V 4 bases and J 8 bases; bases outside gene matches: 11. The germline CDR1 and CDR2 sequences are MNHEY and SMNVEV (reference sequence).

For the CDR3, the DNA is TGTGCCAGCAGTCCCCGGGGAGGGACAGGCGAGCAGTACTTC. This encodes CASSPRGGTGEQYF. This chain joins TRBV2 and TRBJ2-7, with D possibly TRBD1 on 8 matching bases. Trimming left V 5 bases short and J 6 bases short, with 17 bases between. The CDR3 has 14 residues. The germline CDR1 and CDR2 sequences are SNHLY and FYNNEI.

This clone was detected only once. The chain employs TRBV19 and TRBJ2-2, with D possibly being TRBD2 (5 bases). CDR1 is LNHDA and CDR2 is SQIVND in the germline V gene (reference sequence). CDR3 length: 15 residues. Trimming cost V 3 bases and J 2 bases, with 10 bases left between them. The CDR3 sequence is CASSIGGGNTGELFF. The DNA for the CDR3 is TGTGCCAGTAGTATCGGTGGAGGAAACACCGGGGAGCTGTTTTTT.

This chain uses TRBV7-8 with TRBJ2-3, with 8 bases fitting TRBD2. Germline V gives CDR1 SGHVS, CDR2 FQNEAQ. The trim removed 5 bases at V and 2 bases at J, leaving 21 bases unmatched. This CDR3 has 20 residues. CDR3 bases: TGTGCCAGCAGCCAGACCCCGTCCGGCTACGGGGGGGCGCCCACAGATACGCAGTATTTT. It translates to CASSQTPSGYGGAPTDTQYF.

The chain employs TRBV6-5 and TRBJ2-1; 7 bases map to TRBD2. V was clipped by 2 bases and J by 8 bases; unmatched bases: 12. This CDR3 comprises 16 residues. The germline V gene has CDR1 MNHEY and CDR2 SVGAGI. The CDR3 is CASSYRWRGTSDEQFF. The CDR3, as DNA: TGTGCCAGCAGTTACCGGTGGCGGGGGACCTCGGATGAGCAGTTCTTC.

The chain recombines TRBV5-6 with TRBJ2-7; D is uncertain. This CDR3 is built from 13 residues. The V and J ends lost 4 bases and 1 base respectively, with 9 bases between them. CDR1 and CDR2 from the germline V gene are SGHDT and YYEEEE. The CDR3 region has the DNA TGTGCCAGCAGCGGAAGTAGTTCCTACGAGCAGTACTTC. Amino acid sequence: CASSGSSSYEQYF.

This clone has a handful of counts. The chain uses TRBV5-1 and TRBJ2-1; 10 bases map to TRBD2. Germline loops: CDR1 SGHRS, CDR2 YFSETQ. This CDR3 has 14 amino acids. The trim removed 6 bases at V and 8 bases at J, leaving 8 bases unmatched. In nucleotides, the CDR3 is TGCGCCAGCACTAGCGGGAGTCGGAGGGATGAGCAGTTCTTC. Translating gives CASTSGSRRDEQFF.

The V and J genes are TRBV7-9 and TRBJ2-2, with D tentatively TRBD1 (5 bases). V gave up 5 bases and J gave up 5 bases, with 21 bases separating them. This CDR3 contains 17 residues. The germline CDR1 and CDR2 sequences are SEHNR and FQNEAQ (reference sequence). The CDR3 is CASSPLPGSPRTGELFF. The CDR3 DNA sequence: TGTGCCAGCAGCCCCCTCCCAGGGTCCCCTAGGACCGGGGAGCTGTTTTTT.

The chain joins TRBV7-8 to TRBJ2-3; D is unresolved. Trimming removed 5 bases from V and 0 bases from J, with 12 bases in between. This CDR3 comprises 15 residues. Germline CDR1 is SGHVS and CDR2 is FQNEAQ. The CDR3 region is CASSPIQASTDTQYF. The CDR3 coding sequence is TGTGCCAGCAGCCCCATTCAGGCTAGCACAGATACGCAGTATTTT.

The chain has TRBV19 and TRBJ2-4; 9 bases agree with TRBD1. Germline lookup yields CDR1 LNHDA and CDR2 SQIVND (reference sequence). This CDR3 has 17 residues. The V and J ends lost 5 bases and 0 bases, in that order; junction bases with no gene match: 8. The CDR3 is CASSPPQGAVAKNIQYF. The CDR3 DNA is TGTGCCAGTAGTCCACCACAGGGGGCAGTAGCCAAAAACATTCAGTACTTC. The whole variable domain, filled in from reference TRBV19 and TRBJ2-4, reads DGGITQSPKYLFRKEGQNVTLSCEQNLNHDAMYWYRQDPGQGLRLIYYSQIVNDFQKGDIAEGYSVSREKKESFPLTVTSAQKNPTAFYLCASSPPQGAVAKNIQYFGAGTRLSVL.

V gene TRBV30 combines with J gene TRBJ1-1; D not certain. CDR1 and CDR2 (germline): GTSNPN, SVGIG (reference sequence). This CDR3 region has 13 residues. Trimming left V 3 bases short and J 6 bases short, with 14 bases between. In DNA form, the CDR3 reads TGTGCCTGGAGCCCGACCAAGGGCGCTGAAGCTTTCTTT. Amino acid sequence: CAWSPTKGAEAFF.

The chain couples TRBV5-1 to TRBJ1-4, with D maybe TRBD1 (5 bases). V was clipped by 0 bases and J by 5 bases, with 11 bases between them. Germline V CDR1 and CDR2: SGHRS, YFSETQ. CDR3 size: 15 residues. DNA of the CDR3: TGCGCCAGCAGCTTGGACACCCAGGGAAATGAAAAACTGTTTTTT. Protein: CASSLDTQGNEKLFF. Full variable domain (outside the CDR3, taken from reference TRBV5-1 and TRBJ1-4): KAGVTQTPRYLIKTRGQQVTLSCSPISGHRSVSWYQQTPGQGLQFLFEYFSETQRNKGNFPGRFSGRQFSNSRSEMNVSTLELGDSALYLCASSLDTQGNEKLFFGSGTQLSVL.

This clone turned up a few times. CDR3 bases: TGTGCCAGCAGTTTAGTACAGGGGGCAAGTGAAGCTTTCTTT. Its translation: CASSLVQGASEAFF. The chain links TRBV27 to TRBJ1-1, with TRBD1 identical over 9 bases. Losses at the gene ends were 2 bases for V and 7 bases for J; bases not matched to a gene: 5. Germline CDR1 MNHEY, CDR2 SMNVEV (reference sequence). This CDR3 region has 14 residues.

The chain combines TRBV2 with TRBJ1-2, with D perhaps TRBD1 (6 bases). This CDR3 spans 13 amino acids. Germline loops: CDR1 SNHLY, CDR2 FYNNEI. V lost 8 bases and J lost 4, with 14 bases in between. This chain's CDR3 is CASPGGLGYGYTF. The CDR3 DNA reads as TGTGCCAGCCCCGGGGGGCTTGGCTATGGCTACACCTTC.

A single count supports this clone. The chain uses TRBV7-7 and TRBJ2-7; 9 bases fit TRBD1. The CDR3 contains 14 residues. In germline, CDR1 is SSHAT, CDR2 FNYEAQ (reference sequence). J was trimmed by 3 bases and V by 5 bases; bases with no gene match: 5. CDR3 bases: TGTGCCAGCAGCCCGGGACAGGGTCTCTACGAGCAGTACTTC. The encoded protein is CASSPGQGLYEQYF.

This chain connects TRBV30 to TRBJ2-3; the D gene is possibly TRBD2 (5 bases). The CDR3 is 14 residues long. V gave up 4 bases and J gave up 2 bases, with 13 bases separating them. Germline V gene lookup returns CDR1 GTSNPN and CDR2 SVGIG (reference sequence). CDR3: CAWTSGPSTDTQYF. In DNA form, the CDR3 reads TGTGCCTGGACAAGCGGCCCCTCCACAGATACGCAGTATTTT. Using reference TRBV30 and TRBJ2-3 for the parts outside the CDR3, the full variable domain is SQTIHQWPATLVQPVGSPLSLECTVEGTSNPNLYWYRQAAGRGLQLLFYSVGIGQISSEVPQNLSASRPQDRQFILSSKKLLLSDSGFYLCAWTSGPSTDTQYFGPGTRLTVL.

This rearrangement joins TRBV27 to TRBJ2-7; 10 nucleotides match TRBD2. Germline V gene data show CDR1 as MNHEY and CDR2 as SMNVEV (reference sequence). The CDR3 spans 15 residues. The V segment lost 8 bases and the J segment 0 bases; nucleotides outside the gene matches: 7. The CDR3 sequence: CASGPSGGSSYEQYF. Written as DNA, the CDR3 is TGTGCCAGCGGTCCTAGCGGGGGCAGCTCCTACGAGCAGTACTTC.

This clone has only a few counts. The CDR3 reads CASSGQGRDKNIQYF. CDR3 sequence (DNA): TGTGCCAGCAGCGGCCAGGGACGGGACAAAAACATTCAGTACTTC. The J gene is TRBJ2-4, the V gene TRBV7-9, with D tentatively TRBD1 or TRBD2 (5 bases each). The V gene lost 5 bases and the J gene lost 3 bases, with 14 bases spanning the gap. CDR3 length: 15 amino acids. Germline loops: CDR1 SEHNR, CDR2 FQNEAQ (reference sequence).

This clone was recorded once. J is TRBJ2-5 and V is TRBV2; a possible D gene is TRBD1 (5 bases). The CDR3 has 13 amino acids. Germline CDR1 and CDR2: SNHLY and FYNNEI. The ends were cut back, 6 bases at V and 4 bases at J, with 12 bases in the middle. The CDR3 DNA is TGTGCCAGCAGCCCCTGGGGCAGAGAGACCCAGTACTTC. Protein: CASSPWGRETQYF.

V and J are TRBV5-1 and TRBJ1-1; no definite D call. Trimming stripped 2 bases from V and 1 base from J, with 9 bases between. The CDR3 is made up of 14 amino acids. Germline values: CDR1 SGHRS, CDR2 YFSETQ. The CDR3: CASSFRFSNTEAFF. For the CDR3, the DNA is TGCGCCAGCAGCTTTAGGTTCTCGAACACTGAAGCTTTCTTT.

The rearrangement links TRBV13 to TRBJ2-1; possibly TRBD2 for D (5 bases). In germline, CDR1 is PRHDT, CDR2 FYEKMQ (reference sequence). There are 14 residues in the CDR3. Trimming shortened V by 5 bases and J by 4 bases, and 12 bases separated the two germline ends. CDR3 nucleotides: TGTGCCAGCAGCCCGGGGTGGGGATACAATGAGCAGTTCTTC. Residues: CASSPGWGYNEQFF.

CDR3 nucleotide sequence: TGTGCCAGCAGTTCCCCCCCCAGACGACTCTCCTACAATGAGCAGTTCTTC. Protein: CASSSPPRRLSYNEQFF. The V gene is TRBV28, the J gene TRBJ2-1; no reliable D call. V lost 4 bases, J lost 0 bases, and 16 bases lay in between. The germline CDR1 and CDR2 sequences are MDHEN and SYDVKM. The CDR3 consists of 17 residues. The whole variable domain, filled in from reference TRBV28 and TRBJ2-1, reads DVKVTQSSRYLVKRTGEKVFLECVQDMDHENMFWYRQDPGLGLRLIYFSYDVKMKEKGDIPEGYSVSREKKERFSLILESASTNQTSMYLCASSSPPRRLSYNEQFFGPGTRLTVL.

V usage is TRBV4-3 and J usage is TRBJ2-4; D is unclear. Germline V gene data show CDR1 as LGHNA and CDR2 as YSLEER. The CDR3 contains 16 residues. V lost 2 bases and J 1 base, leaving 12 bases between the germline ends. The CDR3 spells CASSQNTVHAKNIQYF. CDR3 nucleotide sequence: TGCGCCAGCAGCCAAAATACAGTTCATGCCAAAAACATTCAGTACTTC.